The 10 T cell receptor beta chains below all came from one sample that was sequenced in a study of T cell clonality in common variable immunodeficiency. The table came from immunoSEQ multiplex PCR; TCRdb's copy has only in-frame clones and leaves some out. Singletons are absent from the sample, which has 35,000 to 50,000 clones. Sequencing was done on a sample of peripheral blood mononuclear cells. These receptor sequences come from a person aged 18 to 75 in good health.

This clone was seen at least ten times. The read ends 3 residues shy of where the CDR3 ends; the end is completed using the germline J gene. V gene TRBV30 combines with J gene TRBJ1-5, with 9 bases matching TRBD1. This CDR3 spans 15 amino acids. From germline, CDR1 is GTSNPN and CDR2 SVGIG (reference sequence). After removal of 3 bases from V and 7 bases from J, the junction contained 10 bases not matched to a gene. The CDR3 reads CAWSLTGGRNQPQHF. CDR3 DNA, as far as it was read: TGTGCCTGGAGCCTTACAGGGGGCAGGAACCAGCCC.

This clone has only a few counts. The read gets to within 3 residues of the CDR3 end, and the germline J gene fills in the rest. This chain uses TRBV13 with TRBJ2-7; maybe TRBD2 (5 bases). Germline CDR1 reads PRHDT; CDR2 reads FYEKMQ (reference sequence). V lost 1 base to trimming and J lost 5 bases, with 21 bases between them. This CDR3 is built from 17 residues. Here the CDR3 reads CASSLALAGRRADEQYF. CDR3 DNA, as far as it was read: TGTGCCAGCAGCTTAGCTTTGGCGGGCAGGCGGGCGGACGAG.

This clone was detected ten times or more. The sequenced fragment ends 3 residues before the CDR3 boundary, so the rest is inferred from the germline J gene. The rearrangement joins TRBV19 to TRBJ1-2, with D uncertain. V gave up 7 bases and J gave up 4 bases, with 10 bases separating them. Germline CDR1 is LNHDA and CDR2 is SQIVND (reference sequence). This CDR3 contains 12 residues. The CDR3 is CASKDTIYGYTF. CDR3 DNA, as far as it was read: TGTGCCAGTAAAGACACAATCTATGGC.

This clone was seen many times. The CDR3 extends 3 residues past the end of the read, so its final part is completed from the germline J gene. The rearrangement links TRBV12-3 or TRBV12-4 to TRBJ2-7; the D gene is possibly TRBD2 (5 bases). Trimming took off 6 bases at V and 2 bases at J, with 14 bases between the two ends. This CDR3 comprises 14 residues. The CDR3 DNA, read in part, is TGTGCCAGCAGATCACGGACTGGTACCTACGAG. This codes for CASRSRTGTYE. Given in full, the CDR3 is CASRSRTGTYEQYF.

This clone has a handful of counts. This CDR3 reads CASRGTRVDSYEQYF. Partial CDR3 DNA: TGTGCCAGCAGGGGAACCAGGGTAGACTCCTACGAG. This rearrangement joins TRBV6-2 or TRBV6-3 to TRBJ2-7; TRBD1 is a possible D gene (5 bases). The CDR3 end is not reached by the read, which stops 3 residues before it; the germline J gene fills it in. V lost 6 bases and J lost 0, with 15 bases in between. CDR1 is MNHEY and CDR2 is SVGEGT in the germline V gene. The CDR3 extends over 15 amino acids.

The sample holds a few counts of this clone. The sequence runs out 3 residues before the end of the CDR3; the remainder is reconstructed from the germline J gene. The rearrangement links TRBV20-1 to TRBJ1-2; unclear D gene. Germline lookup yields CDR1 DFQATT and CDR2 SNEGSKA (reference sequence). This CDR3 contains 14 residues. CDR3 in amino acids: CSARRLAWYNDYTF. CDR3 bases read: TGCAGTGCTAGACGACTAGCGTGGTACAATGAC.

This clone showed up many times. CDR3 DNA, as far as it was read: TGTGCCAGCCTGAGGGGAGAAGAACAAGAGACG. This codes for CASLRGEEQET. The full CDR3 protein reads CASLRGEEQETQYF. The V call is TRBV12-3 or TRBV12-4, the J call TRBJ2-3; possibly TRBD1 or TRBD2 for D (5 bases each). The DNA ends 3 residues before the CDR3 does, and the rest of the CDR3 is filled in from the germline J gene. The CDR3 consists of 14 residues.

This clone was counted at least ten times. Read coverage stops 3 residues before the CDR3 terminus; the germline J gene supplies the remainder. The V and J genes are TRBV20-1 and TRBJ2-2; 7 bases map to TRBD1. Germline CDR1 and CDR2: DFQATT and SNEGSKA (reference sequence). Trimming took 2 bases from V and 6 from J; bases not matched to a gene: 12. This CDR3 is built from 16 residues. CDR3 loop: CSARTYRGPAAGELFF. The CDR3 bases that were read are TGCAGTGCTAGAACATACAGGGGCCCGGCCGCCGGGGAG.

This clone was observed many times. The CDR3 extends 3 residues past the end of the read, so its final part is completed from the germline J gene. This rearrangement joins TRBV5-1 to TRBJ2-2, with 8 nucleotides matching TRBD2. Germline assignment: CDR1 SGHRS and CDR2 YFSETQ. The CDR3 consists of 15 residues. V trimming: 3 bases; J trimming: 5 bases; junction bases outside the gene matches: 6. CDR3 region: CASSWPGLGTGELFF. Incomplete CDR3 DNA: TGCGCCAGCAGCTGGCCGGGACTAGGTACCGGGGAG.

This clone was counted at least ten times. Read sequence stops 3 residues before the CDR3 end, and the germline J gene provides the missing end. The genes are TRBV7-8 and TRBJ2-7; a weak D match, TRBD2 (6 bases). There are 14 residues in the CDR3. V lost 5 bases, J lost 5 bases, and 16 bases lay in between. Germline assignment: CDR1 SGHVS and CDR2 FQNEAQ. The CDR3 sequence is CASSAGTALDEQYF. The part of the CDR3 DNA that was read is TGTGCCAGCAGCGCCGGGACTGCCCTCGACGAG.